These 5 T cell receptor beta chains share one sample of origin, sequenced in a study of Ad26.COV2.S vaccination and SARS-CoV-2 variants. TCRdb's table, derived via immunoSEQ multiplex PCR, lists solely in-frame clones and lacks some. The data show 400,000 to 500,000 clones, approximately 92% seen once. The treatment is: roughly 18 received Ad26.COV2.S at low or high dose, single or two shots; 5 received placebo; per-sample allocation not given. Sampling occurred on day 63 after the first vaccine or placebo injection. Sequenced material: peripheral blood, taken in a trial of Ad26.COV2.S vaccine versus placebo. These receptors all come from a person aged 18-60 years who received the Ad26.COV2.S COVID-19 vaccine or a placebo.

The chain uses TRBV5-1 and TRBJ2-7, with 9 bases lining up with TRBD1. V lost 6 bases, J lost 1 base, and 8 bases stayed unmatched. Germline V gene sequence: CDR1 SGHRS, CDR2 YFSETQ. The CDR3 loop spans 15 amino acids. Here the CDR3 reads CASISRTGESYEQYF. DNA for the CDR3: TGCGCCAGCATATCCAGGACAGGGGAGTCCTACGAGCAGTACTTC.

This clone was observed once. The J gene is TRBJ2-6, the V gene TRBV4-3, with a tentative D call TRBD1 (6 bases). Trimming left V 2 bases short and J 3 bases short, with 17 bases between. The CDR3 loop spans 18 amino acids. Germline V gene data show CDR1 as LGHNA and CDR2 as YSLEER. CDR3 in DNA: TGCGCCAGCAGCCAACTAACAGGGTTCGAAAATGGGGCCAACGTCCTGACTTTC. Encoded protein: CASSQLTGFENGANVLTF.

This chain links TRBV11-3 with TRBJ1-1, with D hard to call. The CDR3 has 15 residues. Germline V gives CDR1 SGHNT, CDR2 YENEEA. V gave up 3 bases and J gave up 4 bases, with 15 bases separating them. CDR3 sequence reads: CASSLVGKRPTEAFF. The CDR3 region has the DNA TGTGCCAGCAGCTTGGTGGGGAAGAGGCCCACTGAAGCTTTCTTT.

V usage is TRBV5-4 and J usage is TRBJ2-1; D possibly uses TRBD1 or TRBD2 (6 bases each). CDR1 and CDR2 from the germline V gene are SGHNT and YYREEE (reference sequence). V lost 6 bases and J lost 7, with 20 bases in between. The CDR3 is 15 amino acids. In DNA, the CDR3 is TGTGCCAGCAAGGTAGACGTAACAGGGAGGAATGAGCAGTTCTTC. It encodes CASKVDVTGRNEQFF.

This chain uses TRBV6-5 with TRBJ1-2, with 7 bases lining up with TRBD1. CDR1 and CDR2 (germline): MNHEY, SVGAGI. This CDR3 is 14 amino acids long. V was clipped by 6 bases and J by 4 bases; unmatched bases: 8. The CDR3 loop reads CASREGASVYGYTF. The CDR3 DNA reads TGTGCCAGCAGGGAGGGGGCATCGGTCTATGGCTACACCTTC.